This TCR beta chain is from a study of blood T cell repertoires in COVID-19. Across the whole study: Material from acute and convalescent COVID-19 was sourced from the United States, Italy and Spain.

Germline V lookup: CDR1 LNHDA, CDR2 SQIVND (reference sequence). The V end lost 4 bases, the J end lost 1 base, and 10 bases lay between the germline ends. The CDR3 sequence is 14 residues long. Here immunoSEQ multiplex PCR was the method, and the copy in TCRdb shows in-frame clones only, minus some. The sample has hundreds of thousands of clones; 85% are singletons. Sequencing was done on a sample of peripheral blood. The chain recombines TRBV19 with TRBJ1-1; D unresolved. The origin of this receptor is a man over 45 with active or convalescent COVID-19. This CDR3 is CASSRGRENTEAFF. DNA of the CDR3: TGTGCCAGTAGTAGAGGTCGGGAGAACACTGAAGCTTTCTTT.